These 23 T cell receptor beta chains originate from one sample sequenced in a study of human versus mouse CDR3 diversity and MHC coevolution. The table came from immunoSEQ multiplex PCR; TCRdb's copy has only in-frame clones and leaves some out. Of some 80,000 clones in the sample, 80% to 95% were seen once. Sequencing used naive CD4+ T cells from blood. The subset denotes: CD45RO-negative CD62L-positive naive CD4 T cells. These receptors all stem from a person aged 30-70 years in good health.

The chain is built from TRBV5-1 and TRBJ1-4, with D tentatively TRBD1 (5 bases). Between the trimmed V and J ends, which lost 3 bases and 6 bases, there was a span of 9 bases. The CDR3 spans 13 residues. CDR1 is SGHRS, CDR2 YFSETQ, per germline. CDR3 bases: TGCGCCAGCAGCTGGGGGGGGGATGAAAAACTGTTTTTT. As protein: CASSWGGDEKLFF.

The chain combines TRBV21-1 with TRBJ2-7; whether TRBD1, the table's D call, matches the DNA was not checked. TRBV21-1 is a pseudogene locus. The CDR3 length is 16 residues. This CDR3 reads CASTPAGAEISYEQYF. Here the CDR3 DNA reads TGTGCCAGCACCCCAGCAGGTGCAGAGATCTCCTACGAGCAGTACTTC.

V and J are TRBV27 and TRBJ1-2; 8 positions agree with TRBD1. Unmatched junction bases numbered 9, after V lost 4 bases and J lost 8 bases. The CDR3 covers 14 residues. Per the germline V gene, CDR1 is MNHEY and CDR2 is SMNVEV (reference sequence). The CDR3 loop is CASSSQDRARGYTF. CDR3 nucleotide sequence: TGTGCCAGCAGTTCCCAGGACAGGGCGAGGGGCTACACCTTC.

The V and J genes are TRBV7-6 and TRBJ2-7; D is uncertain. This CDR3 is 14 amino acids long. The germline gives CDR1 SGHVS, CDR2 FNYEAQ. V lost 6 bases and J lost 0, with 12 bases in between. The CDR3 here is CASSKRRDSYEQYF. CDR3 sequence (DNA): TGTGCCAGCAGTAAACGGAGAGACTCCTACGAGCAGTACTTC.

The rearrangement links TRBV7-2 to TRBJ2-7, with D hard to call. The CDR3 totals 15 residues. V lost 5 bases and J 0 bases, leaving 14 bases between the germline ends. Germline V gene data show CDR1 as SGHTA and CDR2 as FQGNSA. CDR3 nucleotide sequence: TGTGCCAGCAGCAAAGCTTTGACAAGCTCCTACGAGCAGTACTTC. Translated, it gives CASSKALTSSYEQYF.

This clone has a single count. The CDR3 sequence is CASSPGLTPLSTDTQYF. DNA for the CDR3: TGCGCCAGCAGCCCCGGACTTACACCACTTAGCACAGATACGCAGTATTTT. The chain carries TRBV4-1 and TRBJ2-3; tentatively, D is TRBD2 (5 bases). V shed 4 bases and J shed 0 bases, with 17 bases lying between them. This CDR3 contains 17 residues. CDR1 MGHRA and CDR2 YSYEKL come from the germline V gene.

J is TRBJ2-3 and V is TRBV7-9; D gene unclear. V lost 0 bases to trimming and J lost 4 bases, with 8 bases between them. CDR3 length equals 14 residues. CDR1 and CDR2 from the germline V gene are SEHNR and FQNEAQ (reference sequence). This CDR3 is CASSLALDADTQYF. The CDR3 DNA reads as TGTGCCAGCAGCTTAGCGCTAGACGCAGATACGCAGTATTTT. Drawing the rest from reference TRBV7-9 and TRBJ2-3, the complete variable domain is DTGVSQNPRHKITKRGQNVTFRCDPISEHNRLYWYRQTLGQGPEFLTYFQNEAQLEKSRLLSDRFSAERPKGSFSTLEIQRTEQGDSAMYLCASSLALDADTQYFGPGTRLTVL.

The chain uses TRBV2 and TRBJ1-1, with D unresolved. This CDR3 is 11 amino acids long. Germline lookup yields CDR1 SNHLY and CDR2 FYNNEI. Deletions cut 3 bases from V and 12 bases from J, with 11 bases between. The CDR3 protein is CASSESRGTFF. In DNA form, the CDR3 reads TGTGCCAGCAGTGAGTCCCGGGGAACTTTCTTT.

This chain uses TRBV11-2 with TRBJ1-1, with 8 bases that match TRBD1. Germline CDR1 reads SGHAT; CDR2 reads FQNNGV. With V trimmed by 8 bases and J by 5 bases, 10 bases remained unmatched. The CDR3 consists of 14 residues. The CDR3 DNA follows: TGTGCCAGCGGATACAGGGGGTTCTCGACTGAAGCTTTCTTT. As protein: CASGYRGFSTEAFF.

The chain has TRBV27 and TRBJ2-7; D is perhaps TRBD2 (7 bases). Between the trimmed V and J ends, which lost 4 bases and 4 bases, there was a span of 14 bases. CDR3 length: 14 amino acids. Germline V gene data show CDR1 as MNHEY and CDR2 as SMNVEV (reference sequence). The CDR3 region is CASSYRRGGYEQYF. For the CDR3, the DNA is TGTGCCAGCAGTTATAGGAGGGGGGGTTACGAGCAGTACTTC.

The chain carries TRBV4-1 and TRBJ2-3, with D perhaps matching TRBD1 (5 bases). This CDR3 has 14 amino acids. V shed 1 base and J shed 7 bases, with 12 bases lying between them. Germline CDR1 is MGHRA and CDR2 is YSYEKL. DNA of the CDR3: TGCGCCAGCAGCCAAGGCACAGGTTGGAATACGCAGTATTTT. It yields the protein CASSQGTGWNTQYF.

The rearrangement joins TRBV27 to TRBJ1-6; maybe TRBD1 (6 bases). The CDR3 totals 13 residues. Between the trimmed V and J ends, which lost 5 bases and 9 bases, there was a span of 11 bases. Germline CDR1 and CDR2: MNHEY and SMNVEV (reference sequence). The CDR3 spells CASSNNRVSPLHF. The CDR3, as DNA: TGTGCCAGCAGTAATAACAGGGTTTCACCCCTCCACTTT.

CDR3 loop: CASSLAGGQRGNTIYF. DNA for the CDR3: TGTGCCAGCAGCTTAGCGGGGGGGCAACGTGGAAACACCATATATTTT. The chain has TRBV11-2 and TRBJ1-3; maybe TRBD1 (6 bases). The germline CDR1 and CDR2 sequences are SGHAT and FQNNGV. This CDR3 is 16 amino acids long. V dropped 1 base and J dropped 3 bases, with 13 bases sitting between them.

The rearrangement uses TRBV15 and TRBJ2-1; 11 bases agree with TRBD2. The CDR3 loop spans 18 amino acids. The germline V gene has CDR1 LNHNV and CDR2 YYDKDF (reference sequence). V gave up 0 bases and J gave up 4 bases; unmatched junction bases: 8. The CDR3 coding sequence is TGTGCCACCAGCAGAGACTTCGTAGCGGGGGGGCGATACAATGAGCAGTTCTTC. Its protein product is CATSRDFVAGGRYNEQFF.

The chain joins TRBV28 to TRBJ1-6; TRBD1 matches 10 bases. The V gene's germline CDR1 is MDHEN and CDR2 SYDVKM. This CDR3 is 17 amino acids long. After removal of 2 bases from V and 8 bases from J, the junction contained 9 bases not matched to a gene. CDR3 residues: CASSLRMGQGWDSPLHF. CDR3 nucleotides: TGTGCCAGCAGTTTACGGATGGGACAGGGGTGGGATTCACCCCTCCACTTT. Based on the CDR3 plus reference TRBV28 and TRBJ1-6, the full variable domain is DVKVTQSSRYLVKRTGEKVFLECVQDMDHENMFWYRQDPGLGLRLIYFSYDVKMKEKGDIPEGYSVSREKKERFSLILESASTNQTSMYLCASSLRMGQGWDSPLHFGNGTRLTVT.

DNA for the CDR3: TGTGCCAGCAGCGCTACCTCGGGACAGATCCAAGAGACCCAGTACTTC. Its translation is CASSATSGQIQETQYF. The V call is TRBV9, the J call TRBJ2-5; 7 bases are a match to TRBD1. The CDR3 is 16 amino acids. Trimming cost V 3 bases and J 1 base; bases outside gene matches: 9. Germline V gives CDR1 SGDLS, CDR2 YYNGEE.

The chain couples TRBV4-1 to TRBJ2-5; 8 nucleotides agree with TRBD1. Per the germline V gene, CDR1 is MGHRA and CDR2 is YSYEKL. V lost 1 base and J lost 4; bases outside the gene matches: 8. CDR3 size: 16 residues. The CDR3 DNA follows: TGCGCCAGCAGCCAAGGCAGGGGGCGCGGTATAGAGACCCAGTACTTC. Protein product: CASSQGRGRGIETQYF.

The rearrangement links TRBV10-3 to TRBJ1-2; D perhaps matches TRBD1 (6 bases). V lost 3 bases and J lost 0, with 11 bases in between. CDR1 is ENHRY and CDR2 is SYGVKD in the germline V gene. This CDR3 contains 15 residues. The CDR3: CAISEVRGTNYGYTF. CDR3 sequence (DNA): TGTGCCATCAGTGAAGTCAGGGGCACTAACTATGGCTACACCTTC.

The genes are TRBV10-1 and TRBJ2-3, with TRBD2 matching over 8 bases. V trimming: 1 base; J trimming: 4 bases; junction bases outside the gene matches: 7. This CDR3 comprises 16 residues. Germline assignment: CDR1 WNHNN and CDR2 SYGVQD (reference sequence). This CDR3 reads CASSEWEAGAADTQYF. The CDR3 DNA is TGCGCCAGCAGTGAGTGGGAAGCGGGAGCTGCAGATACGCAGTATTTT.

The chain combines TRBV5-1 with TRBJ2-7; weak D call: TRBD1 (8 bases). The germline gives CDR1 SGHRS, CDR2 YFSETQ. Trimming pared 4 bases from V and 4 bases from J, leaving 18 bases between. CDR3 length: 15 residues. DNA of the CDR3: TGCGCCAGCAGCCCGAGCGGGACAGGTCTTTACGAGCAGTACTTC. This translates into CASSPSGTGLYEQYF.

This clone was seen a single time. The V call is TRBV18, the J call TRBJ2-7; tentatively, D is TRBD1 (5 bases). Germline assignment: CDR1 KGHSH and CDR2 LQKENI. The CDR3 covers 15 residues. V was pared by 5 bases and J by 5 bases, with 19 bases between. The CDR3 DNA sequence: TGTGCCAGCTCAGAAATTAAGACAGCATGGAACGAGCAGTACTTC. It yields the protein CASSEIKTAWNEQYF.

The genes are TRBV19 and TRBJ2-1; tentative D call: TRBD2 (6 bases). The V end lost 3 bases, the J end lost 2 bases, and 14 bases lay between the germline ends. The CDR3 extends over 16 amino acids. Germline loops: CDR1 LNHDA, CDR2 SQIVND (reference sequence). CDR3 protein: CASSIGGFGPYNEQFF. As DNA, the CDR3 is TGTGCCAGTAGTATTGGAGGGTTTGGACCCTACAATGAGCAGTTCTTC.

The rearrangement uses TRBV6-5 and TRBJ1-2; D not certain. Germline CDR1 reads MNHEY; CDR2 reads SVGAGI. CDR3 length: 14 amino acids. Between the trimmed V and J ends, which lost 2 bases and 10 bases, there was a span of 17 bases. DNA for the CDR3: TGTGCCAGCAGTTACCTCGTAGCCGTGTCTGACTACACCTTC. This translates into CASSYLVAVSDYTF.